The text below deals with one T cell receptor beta chain. The antigen it binds to is not known. The sample holds no much larger clone one base away, and base qualities are not on file. The CDR3 sequence holds 13 residues, the cysteine and phenylalanine included. CDR3 DNA only is kept here, 39 bases in frame from base 1. V gives up 5 bases and J gives up 1 base, and the segment between their germline ends measures 8 bases. For CDR1 and CDR2, the germline V gene lists MDHEN and SYDVKM. The sample originates from a study of T cell responses to AZD1222 COVID-19 vaccine (dated by TCRdb to about 2021). About the investigation overall: AZD1222 recipients with second doses at about 4 weeks or about 12 weeks were pooled, because spike-specific TCR depth and breadth did not differ between schedules. A total of just over 230 trial participants underwent TCR sequencing, of whom about 210 received two doses of AZD1222 and around 26 received two doses of the MenACWY control vaccine. Enrollment into the trials was organized by age into subgroups of 18-55, 56-69 and 70-plus years, and those subgroups contained roughly 150, 30 and 60 TCR-sequenced participants, respectively. Here is what the overall study found, with its caveats: The 56-69-year group was small, and its depth increase did not reach significance, likely because of low power. Participants were mostly white British and included more females than males, and it was suggested by the authors that clonal diversity may have been underestimated. A significant rise in spike-specific TCR breadth and depth was observed after two AZD1222 doses relative to day 0 and relative to MenACWY recipients. Vaccine-associated CD4 TCRs spanned the whole spike protein, with dominant responses in regions 160-218 and 743-854. Conclusions about previously exposed vaccinees are limited because only five to seven AZD1222 recipients were SARS-CoV-2 seropositive at baseline. Because no samples from the day 14 peak response were available, repertoires could be characterized only after the peak T cell response. Reportedly, close to half of the unique spike-specific TCRs recognized epitopes lying outside the regions that are mutated in the B.1.351 and B.1.1.7 variants.

The time point label, as the study defines it: baseline before first vaccination. The vaccinee samples were drawn from two UK trials, COV001 and COV002, one of which was a single-blind randomized controlled phase 2/3 trial testing AZD1222 (ChAdOx1 nCoV-19) in healthy adults. Trial participant PBMC samples were collected at day 0 and day 28 after the second dose for TCRbeta chain sequencing. The CDR3 regions of human TCRbeta chains were analyzed by immunosequencing. In the authors' own workflow: TCRs in the repertoires were compared against a reference library of SARS-CoV-2-specific TCRs that had been generated with the MIRA antigen-specificity platform. Breadth was defined as the fraction of unique TCRs that were SARS-CoV-2-associated. Depth was defined as the fraction of total T cells that were SARS-CoV-2-associated. Using the MIRA data, each spike-specific TCR was mapped to the spike region that the TCR reacts to and placed in a CD4 or CD8 class. Log10-transformed breadth and depth values were compared by one-way ANOVA with Sidak's multiple comparisons tests. Drawn from immuneACCESS, this table holds only the in-frame rearrangements with V and J called that TCRdb kept. Clones are partly lost; checked studies trace under half to an unresolved V gene and leave the rest unexplained. The V and J calls and clone size were taken over from that table, and D and trimming were inferred from the DNA. In this sample the table shows about 100,000 clones, about 88% of which occur a single time. Of the sample, 5% is held by the ten largest clones.

This material consisted of peripheral blood, taken on day 0 of AZD1222 vaccination. The chain employs TRBV28 and TRBJ1-2; the D gene is unclear. The receptor was isolated from an adult in good health. The CDR3 reads as follows: CASSKSINYGYTF. The DNA is TGTGCCAGCAGTAAAAGCATTAACTATGGCTACACCTTC.